This TCR beta chain originates from a study of blood T cells in healthy people across ages. Study-wide background: About one barcoded beta molecule was captured per two T cells (by template switching).

Alongside a J-beta primer mix, a sample-barcoded 5' primer served in a second PCR lasting about 6 to 11 cycles. A 12-random-nucleotide template-switch adaptor tagged each cDNA molecule. Using its own MiXCR run on the 5' RACE reads, TCRdb lists one record per CDR3 protein. The table has roughly 1,300,000 distinct CDR3 sequences, approximately 59% seen once. The length of the CDR3 is 13 residues. CDR1 and CDR2 (germline): MNHEY, SMNVEV (reference sequence). Healthy Caucasian individuals from Russia aged roughly 6 to 100 were enrolled as donors. They isolated at least 6 million PBMCs from each sample. The TCR was taken from a man younger than 35 in good health. Input material: blood. This chain joins TRBV27 and TRBJ2-5; 7 nucleotides line up with TRBD1. The tail of the sequence fits TRBJ2-7 better, so the J call may be wrong. Here the CDR3 reads CASNALDRYEQYF. CDR3 coding DNA: TGTGCCAGCAATGCTCTGGACAGGTACGAGCAGTACTTC.